One T cell receptor (beta chain) is described in this entry. This clonotype was seen many times. What antigen it recognizes has not been identified. It has no much larger one-base neighbor in the sample; base qualities were not kept. V loses 2 bases of germline sequence and J loses 2 bases, and the interval between the two ends is 15 bases. CDR1 and CDR2 were assigned from the germline V gene as SQVTM and ANQGSEA. The CDR3 spans 15 residues, from the cysteine through the phenylalanine. Left in the record is the CDR3 DNA by itself, 45 bases read in frame from the first base. The data belong to a study of blood T cells in healthy people across ages (dated by TCRdb to about 2015). For the study in its entirety: In model experiments, template switching captured roughly one uniquely barcoded TCR beta cDNA molecule for every two T cells. Using deep sequencing normalized with unique cDNA molecular identifiers, the study measured how TCR beta repertoire diversity changes with age. Four age groups were formed from the donors: young (average about 16 years), middle-aged (just under 40), aged (about 62) and long-lived (about 75). To avoid experimental bias, donors of different ages were randomly spread across the sequencing lanes. Two additional independent replicas of 1 million unique cDNA reads from the same blood draw were analyzed for two donors (one aged 18 to 30 and one aged 80 or older). The paper's findings and limits, for the study overall: Compared with the aged group, the long-lived group had more naive CD4+ T cells, fewer expanded clones and increased TCR diversity, a pattern suggesting age selection. As age increased, observed TCR beta diversity per million T cells dropped in a roughly linear way, and a significant reduction was already evident by age 40. Estimates of total diversity based on one million sequenced T cells were considered lower bounds and underestimates. A strong correlation was found between observed TCR beta diversity and the percentage of naive T cells measured by flow cytometry. Bulk unsorted PBMC profiling prevented conclusive comparison of naive and antigen-experienced compartments. Donor CMV infection status was unknown, potentially confounding age-related changes in expanded clonotypes.

The donors were 40 or so Caucasian individuals from Russia, aged roughly 6 to 100 years, who were systemically healthy. Approximately 9 milliliters of peripheral blood were collected from each donor into EDTA-treated Vacutainer tubes. Ficoll-Paque density-gradient centrifugation was used to isolate PBMCs, with at least 6.5 million per sample. Total RNA was extracted from PBMCs with Trizol reagent, with at least 5 micrograms obtained per sample. For every donor, flow cytometry on a PBMC aliquot measured the percentage of naive CD45RAhigh/CD27high T cells. Library prep was done by 5' RACE. Sequenced using an Illumina HiSeq 2500. A second PCR of roughly 7 to 12 cycles was run with a J-beta primer mix and a sample-barcoded 5' primer. A template-switch 5' adaptor carrying 12 random nucleotides introduced a unique molecular identifier onto each TCR beta cDNA molecule. At least 3 million CDR3-containing paired-end reads were obtained from each sample. First-strand cDNA synthesis was performed from all RNA using the Mint cDNA synthesis kit, with priming by a TRBC-specific oligonucleotide. Following uracil-DNA glycosylase treatment, a first 18-cycle PCR with universal primers M1SS and BC2_uni_R was performed on all cDNA. The paper's processing steps were these. Each sample was normalized by randomly selecting 1 million high-quality reads, each carrying a distinct molecular identifier. Instead of being binned into consensus sequences, reads with shared molecular identifiers were discarded. MiTCR, with a Q25 quality threshold and the strictest error-elimination algorithm, was used for CDR3 identification, clonotype clustering and error correction. A nonparametric unseen species model with Euler transformation was used to estimate a lower bound on total TCR beta diversity. The raw public data were reprocessed by TCRdb itself: fastp quality trimming at Q25, MiXCR clonotype calling, in-frame beta chains only. Every distinct CDR3 protein forms one entry, paired with its most common genes and DNA. The authors' filters were not applied to this entry. This sample has just over 1 million distinct CDR3 sequences in its table, and roughly 45% of those were observed once. Of the sample, approximately 17% is held by the ten largest clones.

The chain joins TRBV29-1 to TRBJ2-5; the D gene identity is not certain. What was sequenced was blood. The sequence derives from an older woman in good health. The CDR3 region has the sequence CSVEFRESDQETQYF. The DNA reads as follows: TGCAGCGTTGAATTTAGGGAAAGCGATCAAGAGACCCAGTACTTC.